What follows are 22 T cell receptor beta chains derived from one specimen sequenced in a study of shared clonotypes between healthy human individuals. Using immunoSEQ multiplex PCR, the repertoire was profiled, and TCRdb retains in-frame clones only, with some absent. Of millions of clones listed, approximately 95% were seen once; the top ten hold 0.3% to 0.4%. Specimen: naive CD4+ T cells from PBMCs. Regarding subset: CD45RA+ positively selected. The source is a man aged 18 to 35 in good health. Some clones in this sample may be carry-over from other donors' samples.

This clone was observed a single time. The same CDR3 also results from other DNA sequences found in this sample. The chain employs TRBV6-5 and TRBJ1-4; possibly TRBD1 for D (5 bases). The germline V gene encodes CDR1 MNHEY and CDR2 SVGAGI. The CDR3 runs 15 residues. Deletions cut 2 bases from V and 7 bases from J, with 14 bases between. As DNA, the CDR3 is TGTGCCAGCAGTTACGGTGCAGGGAGTAGTGAAAAACTGTTTTTT. Its translation is CASSYGAGSSEKLFF.

The chain uses TRBV5-6 and TRBJ2-2, with D tentatively TRBD1 (6 bases). This CDR3 comprises 16 residues. Trimming removed 5 bases at V and 0 bases at J, with 14 bases between. Germline CDR1 reads SGHDT; CDR2 reads YYEEEE. Here the CDR3 DNA reads TGTGCCAGCAGTTTACCGGGACACACGAACACCGGGGAGCTGTTTTTT. The encoded protein is CASSLPGHTNTGELFF.

This chain connects TRBV28 to TRBJ1-4; 7 bases are a match to TRBD1. Per germline, CDR1 MDHEN and CDR2 SYDVKM. This CDR3 has 14 residues. V shed 6 bases and J 7 bases; nucleotides not matched to a gene: 8. This chain's CDR3 is CASSTPGQVEKLFF. Here the CDR3 DNA reads TGTGCCAGCAGCACACCCGGACAGGTTGAAAAACTGTTTTTT.

This sequence joins TRBV18 and TRBJ2-7; D is uncertain. Looked up from germline, CDR1 is KGHSH and CDR2 is LQKENI. Trimming took off 6 bases at V and 6 bases at J, with 9 bases between the two ends. This CDR3 spans 11 amino acids. The chain's CDR3 is CASSVEFEQYF. In DNA form, the CDR3 reads TGTGCCAGCTCGGTTGAGTTCGAGCAGTACTTC. The entire variable domain, with the rest obtained from reference TRBV18 and TRBJ2-7, is as follows: NAGVMQNPRHLVRRRGQEARLRCSPMKGHSHVYWYRQLPEEGLKFMVYLQKENIIDESGMPKERFSAEFPKEGPSILRIQQVVRGDSAAYFCASSVEFEQYFGPGTRLTVT.

The chain is built from TRBV11-2 and TRBJ2-1, with 9 positions matching TRBD1. V lost 5 bases to trimming and J lost 3 bases; unmatched junction nucleotides: 5. CDR3 size: 15 residues. Germline V CDR1 and CDR2: SGHAT, FQNNGV. CDR3 region: CASSKGQGVYNEQFF. The CDR3 DNA reads TGTGCCAGCAGCAAGGGACAGGGAGTCTACAATGAGCAGTTCTTC. Complete variable domain (other parts from reference TRBV11-2 and TRBJ2-1): EAGVAQSPRYKIIEKRQSVAFWCNPISGHATLYWYQQILGQGPKLLIQFQNNGVVDDSQLPKDRFSAERLKGVDSTLKIQPAKLEDSAVYLCASSKGQGVYNEQFFGPGTRLTVL.

This clone is a singleton in its sample. This chain uses TRBV4-3 with TRBJ2-7; D is perhaps TRBD1 or TRBD2 (6 bases each). The CDR3 has 16 amino acids. Germline assignment: CDR1 LGHNA and CDR2 YSLEER. V lost 1 base and J 1 base, leaving 14 bases between the germline ends. The CDR3 loop is CASSQGSGARSYEQYF. For the CDR3, the DNA is TGCGCCAGCAGCCAAGGGTCGGGGGCGCGATCCTACGAGCAGTACTTC.

J is TRBJ2-1 and V is TRBV6-6; the D is unclear. The germline V gene encodes CDR1 MNHNY and CDR2 SVGAGI (reference sequence). CDR3 size: 14 residues. Trimming pared 0 bases from V and 7 bases from J, leaving 10 bases between. The CDR3 DNA follows: TGTGCCAGCAGTTACTCGACGATGGGGAATGAGCAGTTCTTC. Amino acids: CASSYSTMGNEQFF.

The chain is built from TRBV5-4 and TRBJ1-2, with a possible D match to TRBD1 (5 bases). This CDR3 spans 15 amino acids. Trimming stripped 4 bases from V and 6 bases from J, with 19 bases between. Per germline, CDR1 SGHNT and CDR2 YYREEE (reference sequence). The CDR3 nucleotides are TGTGCCAGCAGCCTCCCAAGGGGCGCCGGAGATGGCTACACCTTC. As protein: CASSLPRGAGDGYTF.

CDR3 bases: TGCGCCAGCAGCTTAGCGGGAGGCTCAGATACGCAGTATTTT. Its translation: CASSLAGGSDTQYF. V usage is TRBV5-1 and J usage is TRBJ2-3, with 9 bases identical to TRBD2. Germline lookup yields CDR1 SGHRS and CDR2 YFSETQ. The CDR3 contains 14 residues. After removal of 2 bases from V and 4 bases from J, the junction contained 2 bases not matched to a gene. Supplemented by reference TRBV5-1 and TRBJ2-3, the full variable domain reads KAGVTQTPRYLIKTRGQQVTLSCSPISGHRSVSWYQQTPGQGLQFLFEYFSETQRNKGNFPGRFSGRQFSNSRSEMNVSTLELGDSALYLCASSLAGGSDTQYFGPGTRLTVL.

This clone was picked up a small number of times. Other nucleotide sequences from this sample produce the same CDR3. This chain links TRBV18 with TRBJ1-1; no firm D call. Trimming cost V 3 bases and J 2 bases, with 7 bases left between them. The CDR3 spans 13 residues. CDR1 is KGHSH and CDR2 is LQKENI in the germline V gene. In nucleotides, the CDR3 is TGTGCCAGCTCACCGGATTTAAACACTGAAGCTTTCTTT. It yields the protein CASSPDLNTEAFF.

This chain connects TRBV21-1 to TRBJ2-7; TRBD1 is taken as the D call from the table, unchecked against the DNA. TRBV21-1 is shown as a pseudogene. CDR3 size: 17 residues. The CDR3 protein is CASSRTAGVGISYEQYF. CDR3 coding DNA: TGTGCCAGCAGTCGTACTGCAGGGGTCGGTATATCCTACGAGCAGTACTTC.

Comment on this clone: Other DNA sequences in the same sample also yield this CDR3. The rearrangement links TRBV20-1 to TRBJ1-4; TRBD1 is a possible D gene (5 bases). V was pared by 3 bases and J by 8 bases, with 7 bases between. CDR1 is DFQATT, CDR2 SNEGSKA, per germline (reference sequence). This CDR3 has 11 amino acids. The CDR3 DNA sequence: TGCAGTGCTAGTCAGGGAGAAAAACTGTTTTTT. Amino acids: CSASQGEKLFF.

The chain recombines TRBV10-3 with TRBJ2-4, with a tentative D call TRBD2 (6 bases). This CDR3 is 15 amino acids long. Looked up from germline, CDR1 is ENHRY and CDR2 is SYGVKD. Trimming cost V 3 bases and J 5 bases, with 14 bases left between them. CDR3 DNA: TGTGCCATCAGTGAATCGGGGGTTGGAGAAAACATTCAGTACTTC. Translating it yields CAISESGVGENIQYF.

This chain connects TRBV5-1 to TRBJ2-2; D is unclear. The CDR3 totals 12 residues. Germline V CDR1 and CDR2: SGHRS, YFSETQ. Trimming removed 2 bases at V and 5 bases at J, with 4 bases between. For the CDR3, the DNA is TGCGCCAGCAGCTTCCAGACCGGGGAGCTGTTTTTT. Amino acid sequence: CASSFQTGELFF.

The chain employs TRBV6-5 and TRBJ1-2; a possible D gene is TRBD1 (5 bases). CDR1 and CDR2 from the germline V gene are MNHEY and SVGAGI. The CDR3 loop spans 15 amino acids. The V and J ends lost 0 bases and 7 bases respectively, with 15 bases between them. This CDR3 is CASSYSIAWGGGYTF. DNA of the CDR3: TGTGCCAGCAGTTACTCGATTGCCTGGGGGGGTGGCTACACCTTC.

The genes are TRBV28 and TRBJ1-1; D unclear. Germline V gene lookup returns CDR1 MDHEN and CDR2 SYDVKM. The V gene lost 6 bases and the J gene lost 0 bases, with 14 bases spanning the gap. The CDR3 consists of 15 residues. CDR3 coding DNA: TGTGCCAGCAGGTTTCATGACGGACTGAACACTGAAGCTTTCTTT. Its translation is CASRFHDGLNTEAFF.

The gene calls are TRBV2 and TRBJ2-7; D is ambiguous. The CDR3 covers 12 residues. Germline assignment: CDR1 SNHLY and CDR2 FYNNEI. The ends were cut back, 4 bases at V and 0 bases at J, with 4 bases in the middle. The CDR3 nucleotides read TGTGCCAGCAGTGCCCTCTCCTACGAGCAGTACTTC. It codes for CASSALSYEQYF.

This clone was counted only a few times. The CDR3 region is CASTGTSGNTIYF. CDR3 nucleotides: TGTGCCAGTACAGGGACATCTGGAAACACCATATATTTT. This chain connects TRBV19 to TRBJ1-3, with D maybe TRBD1 (6 bases). V was pared by 7 bases and J by 1 base, with 8 bases between. This CDR3 region has 13 residues. Germline CDR1 and CDR2: LNHDA and SQIVND (reference sequence). Using reference TRBV19 and TRBJ1-3 for the parts outside the CDR3, the full variable domain is DGGITQSPKYLFRKEGQNVTLSCEQNLNHDAMYWYRQDPGQGLRLIYYSQIVNDFQKGDIAEGYSVSREKKESFPLTVTSAQKNPTAFYLCASTGTSGNTIYFGEGSWLTVV.

V usage is TRBV19 and J usage is TRBJ2-7; D is ambiguous. Trimming removed 3 bases at V and 1 base at J, with 13 bases between. Germline V CDR1 and CDR2: LNHDA, SQIVND (reference sequence). The CDR3 runs to 15 residues. The CDR3 nucleotides are TGTGCCAGTAGTATCATCGGGTTGCGTTCCTACGAGCAGTACTTC. The encoded protein is CASSIIGLRSYEQYF.

CDR3 loop: CASSNNPGTAYGYTF. Written as DNA, the CDR3 is TGTGCCAGCAGCAATAACCCAGGAACGGCTTATGGCTACACCTTC. The chain recombines TRBV6-6 with TRBJ1-2; D is ambiguous. The V gene's germline CDR1 is MNHNY and CDR2 SVGAGI (reference sequence). V gave up 6 bases and J gave up 5 bases, with 19 bases separating them. This CDR3 contains 15 residues.

A remark on this clone: Other DNA sequences of this sample code for an identical CDR3. V usage is TRBV20-1 and J usage is TRBJ2-5; no firm D call. CDR3 length: 11 amino acids. V lost 3 bases and J 4 bases, leaving 6 bases between the germline ends. Germline V gives CDR1 DFQATT, CDR2 SNEGSKA (reference sequence). The CDR3, as DNA: TGCAGTGCTAGTCTTCGAGAGACCCAGTACTTC. Its translation is CSASLRETQYF.

The chain employs TRBV5-1 and TRBJ1-4, with D perhaps matching TRBD1 (5 bases). Germline V gene sequence: CDR1 SGHRS, CDR2 YFSETQ. Trimming took 0 bases from V and 8 from J, leaving 11 bases between them. The CDR3 loop spans 14 amino acids. Written as DNA, the CDR3 is TGCGCCAGCAGCTTGGGTCGGGGGGAGGAAAAACTGTTTTTT. It codes for CASSLGRGEEKLFF.